The next 18 T cell receptor beta chains were all read from a single sample in a study of cytomegalovirus exposure and HLA in healthy donors. PCR employed 60 Vbeta and 13 Jbeta primers. The repertoire was sequenced with immunoSEQ multiplex PCR; TCRdb's copy has only in-frame clones and lacks some. Counted here are about 140,000 clones, roughly three fifths occurring once; the ten biggest clones make up approximately 6.5%. The sample comprised PBMCs. These receptors were obtained from a woman in her fifties or sixties in good health and CMV-seronegative.

In nucleotides, the CDR3 is TGTGCCAGCAGCCCTGGACTAGCGGGGGGGCAATACAATGAGCAGTTCTTC. It is translated as CASSPGLAGGQYNEQFF. J is TRBJ2-1 and V is TRBV7-2, with 15 nucleotides matching TRBD2. Looked up from germline, CDR1 is SGHTA and CDR2 is FQGNSA. V shed 5 bases and J 4 bases; nucleotides not matched to a gene: 6. CDR3 size: 17 residues.

CDR3 residues: CASSDPAGGPAEQYF. CDR3 bases: TGTGCCAGCAGTGATCCAGCGGGAGGGCCTGCCGAGCAGTACTTC. The chain links TRBV25-1 to TRBJ2-7, with 10 nucleotides matching TRBD2. The germline V gene encodes CDR1 MGHDK and CDR2 SYGVNS. The CDR3 extends over 15 amino acids. The junction had 8 bases not matched to a gene; V was cut back by 3 bases and J by 6 bases.

The J gene is TRBJ2-1, the V gene TRBV7-2; maybe TRBD2 (5 bases). V dropped 0 bases and J dropped 5 bases, with 11 bases sitting between them. Germline lookup yields CDR1 SGHTA and CDR2 FQGNSA. The CDR3 loop spans 15 amino acids. The CDR3 protein is CASSLAGASHNEQFF. DNA of the CDR3: TGTGCCAGCAGCTTAGCGGGAGCCAGCCACAATGAGCAGTTCTTC.

The rearrangement joins TRBV29-1 to TRBJ2-7, with a weak D call TRBD1 (5 bases). The CDR3 has 11 residues. V lost 6 bases and J 3 bases, leaving 9 bases between the germline ends. Germline CDR1 is SQVTM and CDR2 is ANQGSEA. In DNA form, the CDR3 reads TGCAGCGTCGGTGACAGCTACGAGCAGTACTTC. This translates into CSVGDSYEQYF.

About this clone itself: Germline and junction disagree at one end, which may indicate a read error. The chain couples TRBV28 to TRBJ2-2; 9 nucleotides agree with TRBD1. CDR3 size: 16 residues. CDR1 is MDHEN, CDR2 SYDVKM, per germline. The CDR3 nucleotides read TGTGCCAGCAGTTTCCTACAGGGGGCCAACAGCGGGGAGCTGTTTTTT. As protein: CASSFLQGANSGELFF.

The V and J genes are TRBV5-4 and TRBJ2-1, with TRBD2 matching over 11 bases. With V trimmed by 3 bases and J by 14 bases, 13 bases remained unmatched. The CDR3 extends over 15 amino acids. Germline CDR1 SGHNT, CDR2 YYREEE (reference sequence). The CDR3 is CASSSRLTSGAEEFF. As DNA, the CDR3 is TGTGCCAGCAGCTCCCGACTGACTAGCGGGGCAGAGGAGTTCTTC.

The chain links TRBV19 to TRBJ1-2; D gene uncertain. This CDR3 is 12 amino acids long. V was shortened by 5 bases and J by 8 bases, with 12 bases between the two germline ends. Germline CDR1 and CDR2: LNHDA and SQIVND (reference sequence). This CDR3 reads CASSPSRGGYTF. In nucleotides, the CDR3 is TGTGCCAGTAGTCCCAGCCGCGGGGGCTACACCTTC.

The rearrangement uses TRBV5-1 and TRBJ2-5; the match to TRBD2 covers 9 bases. Unmatched junction bases numbered 1, after V lost 3 bases and J lost 1 base. The CDR3 sequence is 14 residues long. Germline V gives CDR1 SGHRS, CDR2 YFSETQ. This chain's CDR3 is CASSWGLAQETQYF. DNA for the CDR3: TGCGCCAGCAGCTGGGGACTAGCCCAAGAGACCCAGTACTTC.

The chain employs TRBV6-5 and TRBJ1-6; the match to TRBD1 covers 7 bases. The trim removed 4 bases at V and 9 bases at J, leaving 9 bases unmatched. The CDR3 spans 15 residues. The V gene's germline CDR1 is MNHEY and CDR2 SVGAGI. The CDR3, as DNA: TGTGCCAGCAGTTCTAGCCGGGACAGCGGTTCACCCCTCCACTTT. Amino acid sequence: CASSSSRDSGSPLHF.

The chain employs TRBV7-9 and TRBJ2-3; D uncertain. V was pared by 1 base and J by 4 bases, with 6 bases between. CDR1 is SEHNR, CDR2 FQNEAQ, per germline (reference sequence). The CDR3 has 13 amino acids. In nucleotides, the CDR3 is TGTGCCAGCAGCTTAGTTGAGGCAGATACGCAGTATTTT. Encoded protein: CASSLVEADTQYF.

The genes are TRBV28 and TRBJ2-7; 11 bases are a match to TRBD1. The trim removed 2 bases at V and 2 bases at J, leaving 2 bases unmatched. The germline V gene encodes CDR1 MDHEN and CDR2 SYDVKM. This CDR3 is built from 15 residues. In nucleotides, the CDR3 is TGTGCCAGCAGTTTAGGGGGACAGGGGGCCTACGAGCAGTACTTC. It encodes CASSLGGQGAYEQYF.

The chain recombines TRBV2 with TRBJ1-1, with unresolved D. This CDR3 contains 13 residues. The V end was cut by 11 bases, the J end by 7 bases, with 20 bases between. Germline V lookup: CDR1 SNHLY, CDR2 FYNNEI. The chain's CDR3 is CAGRVRVEGEAFF. The DNA for the CDR3 is TGTGCCGGCCGGGTTAGGGTAGAGGGTGAAGCTTTCTTT.

The chain joins TRBV9 to TRBJ2-1, with 11 bases identical to TRBD2. This CDR3 has 14 residues. The trim removed 1 base at V and 10 bases at J, leaving 4 bases unmatched. Looked up from germline, CDR1 is SGDLS and CDR2 is YYNGEE. This CDR3 is CASSVRASGGEQFF. In nucleotides, the CDR3 is TGTGCCAGCAGCGTAAGGGCTAGCGGGGGGGAGCAGTTCTTC.

The V call is TRBV6-6, the J call TRBJ1-2, with a weak D call TRBD1 (5 bases). This CDR3 spans 16 amino acids. V lost 0 bases, J lost 0 bases, and 11 bases lay in between. CDR1 is MNHNY and CDR2 is SVGAGI in the germline V gene (reference sequence). CDR3 in DNA: TGTGCCAGCAGTTACTCGGCGCCGGGGGCTAACTATGGCTACACCTTC. Its translation: CASSYSAPGANYGYTF.

The V call is TRBV7-9, the J call TRBJ1-1, with D possibly TRBD1 on 6 matching bases. The CDR3 runs to 14 residues. CDR1 and CDR2 from the germline V gene are SEHNR and FQNEAQ (reference sequence). V was shortened by 0 bases and J by 3 bases, with 8 bases between the two germline ends. Here the CDR3 reads CASSLATGHTEAFF. In DNA form, the CDR3 reads TGTGCCAGCAGCTTAGCCACAGGGCACACTGAAGCTTTCTTT.

This clone turned up a few times. V is TRBV12-5 and J is TRBJ2-3, with TRBD2 as a possible D gene (5 bases). Trimming took off 0 bases at V and 0 bases at J, with 10 bases between the two ends. CDR3 length equals 16 residues. Germline V lookup: CDR1 LGHNT, CDR2 FRNRAP. The chain's CDR3 is CASGLVTGVSTDTQYF. CDR3 DNA: TGTGCTAGTGGTTTGGTAACCGGGGTAAGCACAGATACGCAGTATTTT.

The chain carries TRBV5-4 and TRBJ2-7; 8 bases fit TRBD1. The V segment lost 4 bases and the J segment 2 bases; nucleotides outside the gene matches: 5. CDR3 length equals 14 residues. CDR1 SGHNT and CDR2 YYREEE come from the germline V gene (reference sequence). The CDR3 reads CASSIDRGAYEQYF. The CDR3 nucleotides read TGTGCCAGCAGCATCGACAGGGGCGCCTACGAGCAGTACTTC. The whole variable domain, filled in from reference TRBV5-4 and TRBJ2-7, reads ETGVTQSPTHLIKTRGQQVTLRCSSQSGHNTVSWYQQALGQGPQFIFQYYREEENGRGNFPPRFSGLQFPNYSSELNVNALELDDSALYLCASSIDRGAYEQYFGPGTRLTVT.

In its sample, this clone was seen once. V usage is TRBV28 and J usage is TRBJ2-3; 8 bases are a match to TRBD2. This CDR3 comprises 16 residues. Germline trimming cut 8 bases from V and 2 bases from J; bases unmatched to any gene: 12. CDR1 and CDR2 from the germline V gene are MDHEN and SYDVKM. In nucleotides, the CDR3 is TGTGCCAGCCGGTCCAGCCCGGGAGGGCCCACAGATACGCAGTATTTT. As protein: CASRSSPGGPTDTQYF. Supplemented by reference TRBV28 and TRBJ2-3, the full variable domain reads DVKVTQSSRYLVKRTGEKVFLECVQDMDHENMFWYRQDPGLGLRLIYFSYDVKMKEKGDIPEGYSVSREKKERFSLILESASTNQTSMYLCASRSSPGGPTDTQYFGPGTRLTVL.